This T cell receptor beta chain was identified in a study of memory B cells and T cells in multiple sclerosis. Separate sequencing covered autoproliferating (CFSE-dim) and non-proliferating (CFSE-high) T cells from stimulus-free culture. Pooled replicate wells came from approximately 51 million CFSE-labeled PBMCs cultured 7 days without stimulus. Sequencing was performed with immunoSEQ multiplex PCR; in TCRdb, only in-frame clones are kept and a portion is missing. The sample comprises fewer than 40,000 clones, 86% of which are singletons, and approximately 2.5% rests with the top ten. V lost 0 bases and J lost 4, with 10 bases in between. CDR1 is SGHRS, CDR2 YFSETQ, per germline. The CDR3 is 14 amino acids. As regards this clone: The antigen is not known.

The V call is TRBV5-1, the J call TRBJ2-5; D is possibly TRBD1 or TRBD2 (6 bases each). The TCR was taken from a human donor with multiple sclerosis. Input material: PBMCs from blood kept in culture. CDR3 in amino acids: CASSLGGGRETQYF. DNA of the CDR3: TGCGCCAGCAGCTTGGGAGGGGGGCGAGAGACCCAGTACTTC. Looking up the rest from reference TRBV5-1 and TRBJ2-5 gives the full variable domain: KAGVTQTPRYLIKTRGQQVTLSCSPISGHRSVSWYQQTPGQGLQFLFEYFSETQRNKGNFPGRFSGRQFSNSRSEMNVSTLELGDSALYLCASSLGGGRETQYFGPGTRLLVL.